One T cell receptor (beta chain) is described in this entry. Per germline, CDR1 KGHSH and CDR2 LQKENI. The CDR3 consists of 12 residues. V lost 5 bases, J lost 3 bases, and 7 bases lay in between. These data are taken from a study of blood T cell repertoires in COVID-19. Across the whole study: Sites across the United States, Italy and Spain contributed samples from acute and convalescent COVID-19. The analysed material was cDNA or gDNA that came from T cells, B-cell-depleted T cells, or PBMCs.

Per the original data handling: Amplifying reference gene primers gave estimates of nucleated cell counts. Clones were sequenced by immunoSEQ multiplex PCR, and TCRdb holds only the in-frame ones, with some missing. V, J and clone size were drawn from that table, and D and trimming were deduced from the DNA. The profile shows about 110,000 clones, 88% of them singletons. V usage is TRBV18 and J usage is TRBJ1-1; D uncertain. The sample taken for sequencing was peripheral blood. The source is a woman aged 45-59 years with acute or convalescent COVID-19. This CDR3 is CASSSGYTEAFF. The DNA of the CDR3 is TGTGCCAGCTCATCCGGGTACACTGAAGCTTTCTTT.